The present TCR beta chain was sequenced within a study of technical replicates of blood from a few donors. TCRdb keeps only in-frame clones here, not all; method: immunoSEQ multiplex PCR. This sample carries approximately 81,000 clones, around four fifths of them seen once, and the ten largest clones take roughly 3.7%. V shed 3 bases and J shed 4 bases, with 9 bases lying between them. The germline gives CDR1 SGHTA, CDR2 FQGNSA. CDR3 length equals 13 residues. The sequence was collected from a human donor in good health. Some clones in this sample may be carry-over from other donors' samples. Sequencing used PBMCs. This chain connects TRBV7-2 to TRBJ2-5; no firm D call. Here the CDR3 reads CASSFESRETQYF. The CDR3 coding sequence is TGTGCCAGCAGCTTCGAGAGTCGAGAGACCCAGTACTTC.